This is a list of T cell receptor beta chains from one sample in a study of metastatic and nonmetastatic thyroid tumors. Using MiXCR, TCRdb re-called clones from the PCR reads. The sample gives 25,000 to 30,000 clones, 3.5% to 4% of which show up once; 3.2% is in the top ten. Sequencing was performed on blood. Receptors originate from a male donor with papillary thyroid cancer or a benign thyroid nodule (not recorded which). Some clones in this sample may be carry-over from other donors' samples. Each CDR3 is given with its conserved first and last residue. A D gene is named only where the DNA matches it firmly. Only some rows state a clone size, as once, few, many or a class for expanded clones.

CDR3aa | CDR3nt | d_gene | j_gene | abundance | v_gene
CASSRTSGRDNEQFF | TGTGCCAGCAGCCGGACTAGCGGGAGGGATAATGAGCAGTTCTTC | TRBD2 | TRBJ2-1 | many | TRBV5-4
CSAYLAERSYEQYF | TGCAGCGCCTATCTAGCGGAACGCTCCTACGAGCAGTACTTC | TRBD2 | TRBJ2-7 | many | TRBV29-1
CASCSGGRSSYEQYF | TGTGCCAGCTGCTCAGGGGGGAGAAGCTCCTACGAGCAGTACTTC | - | TRBJ2-7 | few | TRBV28
CASSLIGSGRVRTDTQYF | TGTGCCAGCAGTTTAATAGGTAGCGGGAGGGTAAGGACAGATACGCAGTATTTT | TRBD2 | TRBJ2-3 | - | TRBV6-5
CASSFGAGTNYGYTF | TGTGCCAGCAGCTTTGGGGCAGGCACTAACTATGGCTACACCTTC | - | TRBJ1-2 | few | TRBV6-2/TRBV6-3
CASSLRASGSYEQYF | TGTGCCAGCAGCTTGCGCGCTAGCGGGAGCTACGAGCAGTACTTC | TRBD2 | TRBJ2-7 | many | TRBV5-6
CASRGPNTGELFF | TGTGCCAGCAGGGGACCTAACACCGGGGAGCTGTTTTTT | - | TRBJ2-2 | - | TRBV6-2/TRBV6-3
CASVSGGAFF | TGTGCCAGCGTATCCGGGGGAGCTTTCTTT | - | TRBJ1-1 | - | TRBV7-2
CASSLISSGELFF | TGTGCCAGCAGTTTGATAAGTTCCGGGGAGCTGTTTTTT | - | TRBJ2-2 | few | TRBV28
CASSPLKETQYF | TGTGCCAGCAGCCCTCTAAAAGAGACCCAGTACTTC | - | TRBJ2-5 | many | TRBV7-9
CASRRVPSYEQYF | TGTGCCAGCAGGAGGGTTCCTTCCTACGAGCAGTACTTC | - | TRBJ2-7 | many | TRBV2
CASSQEDPLAGGPNEQFF | TGTGCCAGCAGCCAAGAGGACCCACTAGCGGGGGGGCCGAATGAGCAGTTCTTC | - | TRBJ2-1 | - | TRBV3-2
CSARSPPGGYTF | TGCAGTGCTAGAAGTCCTCCGGGGGGCTACACCTTC | - | TRBJ1-2 | few | TRBV20-1
CASSESGNYGYTF | TGTGCCAGCAGTGAATCCGGGAACTATGGCTACACCTTC | - | TRBJ1-2 | few | TRBV6-1
CASSYTGNEAFF | TGTGCCAGCAGTTACACGGGAAATGAAGCTTTCTTT | - | TRBJ1-1 | many | TRBV6-5
CASSYSAAGALGDTQYF | TGTGCCAGCAGTTACTCAGCTGCGGGAGCATTGGGGGATACGCAGTATTTT | TRBD2 | TRBJ2-3 | - | TRBV6-5
CASSEEGGAGEQYF | TGCGCCAGCAGTGAAGAGGGGGGGGCGGGCGAGCAGTACTTC | - | TRBJ2-7 | - | TRBV6-1
CASRLTGGDLYEQYF | TGTGCCAGCAGACTCACAGGGGGAGACCTCTACGAGCAGTACTTC | TRBD1 | TRBJ2-7 | few | TRBV2
CASSRGGSETQYF | TGTGCCAGCAGCCGTGGGGGCTCAGAGACCCAGTACTTC | - | TRBJ2-5 | many | TRBV2
CASSSSGTTNSPLHF | TGTGCCAGCAGTAGCTCCGGGACAACAAATTCACCCCTCCACTTT | - | TRBJ1-6 | - | TRBV27